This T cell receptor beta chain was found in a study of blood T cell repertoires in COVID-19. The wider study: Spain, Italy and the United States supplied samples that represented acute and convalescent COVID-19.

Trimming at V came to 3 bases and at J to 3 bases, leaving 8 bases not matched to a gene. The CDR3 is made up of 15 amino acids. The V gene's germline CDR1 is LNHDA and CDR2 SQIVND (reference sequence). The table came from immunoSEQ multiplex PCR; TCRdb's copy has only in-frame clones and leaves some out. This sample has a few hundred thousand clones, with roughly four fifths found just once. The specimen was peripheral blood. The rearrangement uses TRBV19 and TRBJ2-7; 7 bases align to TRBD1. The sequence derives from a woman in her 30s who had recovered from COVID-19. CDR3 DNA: TGTGCCAGTAGTATCTTTCCGGGACAGAGCTACGAGCAGTACTTC. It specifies CASSIFPGQSYEQYF.